A selection of T cell receptor beta chains follows, all from one sample in a study of cytomegalovirus exposure and HLA in healthy donors. Assay: immunoSEQ multiplex PCR; the TCRdb copy retains only in-frame clones and omits some. The sample has 150,000 to 250,000 clones; 75% to 85% are singletons. The sequenced sample consisted of PBMCs. The receptors come from a woman between 50 and 59 years old in good health and CMV-seropositive. The CDR3 runs from the conserved cysteine through the conserved F or W.

V gene	CDR3 protein
TRBV28	CASSSTGKAPEAFF
TRBV28	CASSSIAGVSAGELFF
TRBV29-1	CSVTSILGLAGGGTQYF
TRBV15	CATSGGPSSYNEQFF
TRBV11-2	CASSLGARLWSETQYF
TRBV18	CASSPPKGEGTEAFF
TRBV28	CASTPPGGETQYF
TRBV7-2	CASSLKEGWETQYF
TRBV7-9	CALGRGTGDTQYF
TRBV19	CASSRGDTGFEKLFF
TRBV11-3	CASSLSTGSSYNEQFF
TRBV11-1	CASSRGLAGNNEQFF
TRBV29-1	CSAQPGLHSYEQYF
TRBV5-4	CASSFSGRADNEQFF
TRBV6-1	CASTRGYSYEQYF
TRBV28	CASSLDGSSYNEQFF
TRBV4-1	CASSRRQGALNTGELFF
TRBV4-1	CASSQGGGHEQYF
TRBV9	CASSGAGGNTEAFF
TRBV6-5	CANSLQGYGYTF
TRBV2	CASTLTETGANVLTF
TRBV28	CASSPRTGTLGGYTF
TRBV5-4	CASSLVRGGDTGELFF
TRBV29-1	CSVDSAGGNTIYF
TRBV28	CASSLRDRGRLTF
TRBV28	CASIEGGRAGADTQYF
TRBV19	CASKNQRGQNYGYTF
TRBV5-6	CASSSLGSSGSVETQYF
TRBV7-9	CASSFHSMTYEQYF
TRBV5-5	CASSPPPTGAMNEQFF
TRBV10-3	CAIRATGINNEQFF
TRBV7-2	CASSLGLRGRNSPLHF
TRBV7-9	CATQGAGELFF
TRBV21-1	CASSEIRGSGTDTQYF
TRBV7-8	CASSLRVPNQETQYF
TRBV4-1	CASTQFHTGPSYGYTF